Below, one T cell receptor beta chain is given with its context. This clone's antigen is unknown. Base qualities are missing; no much larger clone stands one base away. This sample was included in a study of blood T cell repertoires in COVID-19 (dated by TCRdb to 2020 to 2022). Describing the broader study: Samples from collaborators originated in the United States, Italy and Spain and spanned both the acute and convalescent phases of COVID-19. The material from the prospective study consisted of cDNA or gDNA derived from T cells, B-cell-depleted T cells, or PBMCs. The dataset comprised deeply sampled blood TCRbeta repertoires from subjects exposed to, actively infected with, or recovered from COVID-19. A freely available public database, intended as a resource for researchers studying the immune response to SARS-CoV-2, is where the repertoires were released. The samples were drawn from the first 160 participants of the ongoing ImmuneRACE study and from 1,254 subjects provided by 6 global collaborators. Sample metadata almost always included a de-identified subject ID, COVID-19 status, age in years and sex. Where HLA class I and class II types were available, the types were taken from metadata supplied by the sample provider, not from assay-based typing. The paper as a whole reports these results and caveats: The amount of clinical and demographic metadata varied by source and participant and was provided uncurated.

The immunoSEQ Assay, a bias-controlled multiplex PCR, was used to amplify TCRbeta CDR3 regions from genomic DNA. From the authors' description of their analysis: The number of nucleated cells in each sample was estimated by amplification of reference gene primers within the assay. To quantify the absolute abundance of each unique TCRbeta CDR3 rearrangement, sequence reads were collapsed and filtered. For each sample, productive Simpson clonality was calculated as the square root of Simpson's diversity index across productive rearrangements. The table was pulled from immuneACCESS by TCRdb, which kept in-frame rearrangements only. Such tables lose some clones; where checked, under half of the loss comes from unresolved V genes, and the rest has no known cause. The D gene and trimming were derived from the DNA, and the V and J assignments and clone size from that table. Present in this sample are around 480,000 clones, roughly 87% of which were seen just once. The ten most abundant clones make up approximately 0.7% of the sample.

Per the germline V gene (reference sequence), GTSNPN is the CDR1 and SVGIG is the CDR2. The CDR3 contains 12 residues, cysteine and phenylalanine counted. The read is trimmed to its CDR3 DNA, 36 bases read in frame from base 1. V is shortened by 8 bases, J by 8 bases, and the region joining them spans 18 bases. Participants in the prospective study were aged roughly 18 to 100 years, lived in 20 to 25 United States geographic areas, and enrolled through a virtual design. Cohort assignment in the prospective study relied on participant-reported clinical history from a screening survey and a study questionnaire. Recovered participants in ImmuneRACE Cohort 3 were defined by two consecutive negative NP/OP PCR tests, clearance by a healthcare professional, or resolution of symptoms. Each participant in the prospective study had whole blood, serum and a nasopharyngeal or oropharyngeal swab collected by mobile phlebotomists. Over a roughly two-month period, participants in the prospective study had the option of providing additional blood draws and questionnaires. Before DNA extraction, blood samples from the prospective study were shipped at room temperature or frozen.

Specimen: PBMCs or T cells enriched from blood (not recorded which). This TCR was recovered from a woman younger than 35 who had recovered from COVID-19. This chain is built from TRBV30 and TRBJ1-1; the D gene is perhaps TRBD1, on 6 matching bases. Here the CDR3 is given as CARHSGTSEAFF. The base sequence is TGTGCCCGCCACTCGGGGACATCCGAAGCTTTCTTT.